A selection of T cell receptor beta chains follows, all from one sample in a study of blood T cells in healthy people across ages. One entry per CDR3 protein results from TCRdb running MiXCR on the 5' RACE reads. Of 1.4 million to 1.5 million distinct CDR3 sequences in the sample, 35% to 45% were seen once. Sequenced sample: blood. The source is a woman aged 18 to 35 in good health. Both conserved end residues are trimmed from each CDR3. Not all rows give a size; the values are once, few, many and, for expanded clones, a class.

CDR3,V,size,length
ASAQGNTDTQY,TRBV9,few,11
ASSQDSGVQF,TRBV4-2,.,10
ASSLAYGTGIETQY,TRBV3-1,.,14
ASTPRFPLGEQY,TRBV3-1,.,12
AWAGGYEQY,TRBV30,.,9
AISDASGGFSGNEQY,TRBV10-3,.,15
ASSPGTGYEAF,TRBV18,few,11
ASSLVALTGEQY,TRBV7-9,.,12
SAILQGGWEQY,TRBV20-1,.,11
ASSDRQDATNEKLF,TRBV13,.,14
ASSYSRGIYRQETQY,TRBV6-5,few,15